The 32 T cell receptor beta chains reported below all come from one sample, sequenced in a study of shared clonotypes between healthy human individuals (dated by TCRdb to 2020 to 2021). To prepare the library, the immunoSEQ multiplex PCR assay was applied. The clones in this table, taken by TCRdb from immuneACCESS, are in-frame only. Not every clone is retained; where verified, under half of the shortfall comes from an unresolved V gene, and the cause of the rest is unknown. Here the sample has 1.5 million to 2.5 million clones; approximately 94% occur a single time. The ten largest make up less than 1.5% of the sample. CD8 naive samples consisted of CD45RO-negative cells that were positively selected for CCR7, yielding a CD45RA+CCR7+ population without TemRA cells. Material: naive CD8+ T cells sorted from blood. The cell subset or site label corresponds to: CD45RA+CCR7+. The receptor source for this set is a man aged 18 to 30 in good health.

The J gene is TRBJ2-5, the V gene TRBV9; D might be TRBD1 or TRBD2, each matching 5 bases. The V gene lost 0 bases and the J gene lost 0 bases, with 12 bases spanning the gap. The V gene's germline CDR1 is SGDLS and CDR2 YYNGEE. CDR3 length: 16 amino acids. The CDR3 region has the DNA TGTGCCAGCAGCGTAGGGGCAGGGACGTACCAAGAGACCCAGTACTTC. Translation gives CASSVGAGTYQETQYF.

The rearrangement links TRBV28 to TRBJ2-3; 14 positions agree with TRBD2. There are 15 residues in the CDR3. Looked up from germline, CDR1 is MDHEN and CDR2 is SYDVKM. After removal of 7 bases from V and 3 bases from J, the junction contained 3 bases not matched to a gene. In DNA, the CDR3 is TGTGCCAGCACCCGACTAGCGGGGGGGACAGATACGCAGTATTTT. Translated: CASTRLAGGTDTQYF.

This clone was seen more than once but under ten times. The J gene is TRBJ2-7, the V gene TRBV4-1; no clear D. V lost 6 bases and J 0 bases, leaving 12 bases between the germline ends. Germline V gene sequence: CDR1 MGHRA, CDR2 YSYEKL. This CDR3 spans 14 amino acids. The CDR3, as DNA: TGCGCCAGCAGTCATCTCTCCAGCTCCTACGAGCAGTACTTC. Its translation: CASSHLSSSYEQYF.

This chain uses TRBV29-1 with TRBJ2-7; TRBD2 matches 9 bases. The germline V gene has CDR1 SQVTM and CDR2 ANQGSEA. The V and J ends lost 8 bases and 5 bases, in that order; junction bases with no gene match: 13. The CDR3 is 14 amino acids. For the CDR3, the DNA is TGCAGCCCCCCCCCGGCGGGAGGGAGGAACGAGCAGTACTTC. Amino acids: CSPPPAGGRNEQYF.

This clone came up once. The rearrangement uses TRBV14 and TRBJ2-1; unclear D gene. V lost 6 bases, J lost 8 bases, and 17 bases lay in between. The CDR3 has 14 residues. CDR1 and CDR2 (germline): SGHDN, FVKESK. CDR3 coding DNA: TGTGCCAGCAGTCGAGGACCCGCGAGAGATGAGCAGTTCTTC. It encodes CASSRGPARDEQFF.

This clone was counted a single time. The sample carries other DNA sequences with the same CDR3. The V and J genes are TRBV7-9 and TRBJ2-1; D is unclear. CDR1 and CDR2 (germline): SEHNR, FQNEAQ (reference sequence). This CDR3 region has 10 residues. V lost 5 bases and J lost 7, with 3 bases in between. CDR3: CASSGNEQFF. As DNA, the CDR3 is TGTGCCAGCAGCGGGAATGAGCAGTTCTTC. Complete variable domain (other parts from reference TRBV7-9 and TRBJ2-1): DTGVSQNPRHKITKRGQNVTFRCDPISEHNRLYWYRQTLGQGPEFLTYFQNEAQLEKSRLLSDRFSAERPKGSFSTLEIQRTEQGDSAMYLCASSGNEQFFGPGTRLTVL.

J is TRBJ1-1 and V is TRBV5-1; 9 bases agree with TRBD1. This CDR3 comprises 16 residues. V shed 0 bases, J shed 3 bases, and the junction held 6 bases outside the gene matches. Germline V gene sequence: CDR1 SGHRS, CDR2 YFSETQ. This CDR3 is CASSLGQGEVYTEAFF. Here the CDR3 DNA reads TGCGCCAGCAGCTTGGGACAGGGGGAAGTTTACACTGAAGCTTTCTTT.

This chain links TRBV9 with TRBJ1-6; no definite D call. CDR1 and CDR2 from the germline V gene are SGDLS and YYNGEE. The V gene lost 4 bases and the J gene lost 10 bases, with 9 bases spanning the gap. The CDR3 sequence is 12 residues long. The CDR3 reads CASSSGGSPLHF. The CDR3 DNA follows: TGTGCCAGCAGCTCGGGTGGGTCACCCCTCCACTTT. Complete variable domain (other parts from reference TRBV9 and TRBJ1-6): DSGVTQTPKHLITATGQRVTLRCSPRSGDLSVYWYQQSLDQGLQFLIQYYNGEERAKGNILERFSAQQFPDLHSELNLSSLELGDSALYFCASSSGGSPLHFGNGTRLTVT.

The rearrangement links TRBV6-6 to TRBJ2-1; 9 nucleotides align to TRBD2. There are 14 residues in the CDR3. J was trimmed by 3 bases and V by 5 bases; bases with no gene match: 2. Germline V lookup: CDR1 MNHNY, CDR2 SVGAGI (reference sequence). DNA of the CDR3: TGTGCCAGCAGTCGACTAGCGGACTACAATGAGCAGTTCTTC. Encoded protein: CASSRLADYNEQFF.

The chain has TRBV5-6 and TRBJ1-5; the D gene is possibly TRBD1 (5 bases). The V end lost 4 bases, the J end lost 6 bases, and 11 bases lay between the germline ends. The CDR3 sequence is 13 residues long. The V gene's germline CDR1 is SGHDT and CDR2 YYEEEE. The CDR3 DNA sequence: TGTGCCAGCAGCCCCGGGGACGTTCAGCCCCAGCATTTT. Its translation is CASSPGDVQPQHF.

The chain uses TRBV7-9 and TRBJ2-1, with D perhaps TRBD1 (6 bases). This CDR3 is 13 amino acids long. V gave up 4 bases and J gave up 7 bases, with 11 bases separating them. Germline V gene data show CDR1 as SEHNR and CDR2 as FQNEAQ (reference sequence). Written as DNA, the CDR3 is TGTGCCAGCAGCTCCCTAACAGGGAATGAGCAGTTCTTC. Translating gives CASSSLTGNEQFF.

Remarks on this clone: Other DNA sequences in this specimen translate into the identical CDR3. The rearrangement uses TRBV5-6 and TRBJ2-5, with D unresolved. The germline CDR1 and CDR2 sequences are SGHDT and YYEEEE. The V gene lost 0 bases and the J gene lost 5 bases, with 11 bases spanning the gap. There are 14 residues in the CDR3. CDR3 in DNA: TGTGCCAGCAGCTTGGGCCTAGTACGGGAGACCCAGTACTTC. Protein sequence: CASSLGLVRETQYF.

This sequence joins TRBV7-9 and TRBJ1-2; D not resolved. This CDR3 is built from 13 residues. Germline CDR1 SEHNR, CDR2 FQNEAQ (reference sequence). Between the trimmed V and J ends, which lost 5 bases and 0 bases, there was a span of 7 bases. Here the CDR3 DNA reads TGTGCCAGCAGCCTCACAGCTAACTATGGCTACACCTTC. Protein sequence: CASSLTANYGYTF.

Of note for this clone: Just one base apart from a much larger clone, this may be a read error. In the same sample, other DNA sequences code for this CDR3. This chain joins TRBV7-8 and TRBJ1-5; no clear D. Per the germline V gene, CDR1 is SGHVS and CDR2 is FQNEAQ. CDR3 size: 12 residues. V lost 1 base and J lost 5, with 3 bases in between. This chain's CDR3 is CASSLGDQPQHF. CDR3 nucleotide sequence: TGTGCCAGCAGCTTAGGCGATCAGCCCCAGCATTTT.

The V gene is TRBV4-1, the J gene TRBJ2-2; D is unresolved. CDR1 is MGHRA and CDR2 is YSYEKL in the germline V gene. V lost 2 bases to trimming and J lost 1 base, with 5 bases between them. The CDR3 runs to 14 residues. CDR3 region: CASSQHKNTGELFF. The DNA for the CDR3 is TGCGCCAGCAGCCAACACAAGAACACCGGGGAGCTGTTTTTT.

The gene calls are TRBV13 and TRBJ2-3, with a possible D match to TRBD2 (6 bases). The CDR3 length is 14 residues. Looked up from germline, CDR1 is PRHDT and CDR2 is FYEKMQ (reference sequence). Trimming cost V 5 bases and J 1 base, with 10 bases left between them. The DNA for the CDR3 is TGTGCCAGCAGCACCGGGACTCGCACAGATACGCAGTATTTT. Protein sequence: CASSTGTRTDTQYF.

V gene TRBV5-4 combines with J gene TRBJ1-1, with no clear D. This CDR3 region has 14 residues. V shed 2 bases and J shed 4 bases, with 12 bases lying between them. Germline values: CDR1 SGHNT, CDR2 YYREEE (reference sequence). In DNA form, the CDR3 reads TGTGCCAGCAGCTTTGGTGCGGGATCCACTGAAGCTTTCTTT. Its translation: CASSFGAGSTEAFF.

The chain recombines TRBV7-2 with TRBJ2-7, with TRBD2 identical over 8 bases. V lost 3 bases to trimming and J lost 3 bases; unmatched junction nucleotides: 4. The CDR3 sequence is 14 residues long. The germline gives CDR1 SGHTA, CDR2 FQGNSA. CDR3 region: CASSFAGTSYEQYF. CDR3 nucleotides: TGTGCCAGCAGCTTCGCCGGGACTAGCTACGAGCAGTACTTC.

The chain couples TRBV2 to TRBJ2-5; 9 bases fit TRBD1. Germline assignment: CDR1 SNHLY and CDR2 FYNNEI. The CDR3 runs to 15 residues. Trimming cost V 1 base and J 5 bases; bases outside gene matches: 5. In DNA form, the CDR3 reads TGTGCCAGCAGTGAAGGACAGGGGGTTGGGGAGACCCAGTACTTC. It yields the protein CASSEGQGVGETQYF. Full variable domain (remainder filled in from reference TRBV2 and TRBJ2-5): EPEVTQTPSHQVTQMGQEVILRCVPISNHLYFYWYRQILGQKVEFLVSFYNNEISEKSEIFDDQFSVERPDGSNFTLKIRSTKLEDSAMYFCASSEGQGVGETQYFGPGTRLLVL.

The V and J genes are TRBV7-9 and TRBJ2-7; 7 bases line up with TRBD2. The germline V gene has CDR1 SEHNR and CDR2 FQNEAQ (reference sequence). The CDR3 consists of 17 residues. The V and J ends lost 1 base and 0 bases, in that order; junction bases with no gene match: 9. The CDR3 reads CASSLDLAAISSYEQYF. CDR3 DNA sequence: TGTGCCAGCAGCTTAGACCTAGCGGCAATCTCCTCCTACGAGCAGTACTTC. Full variable domain (rest looked up from reference TRBV7-9 and TRBJ2-7): DTGVSQNPRHKITKRGQNVTFRCDPISEHNRLYWYRQTLGQGPEFLTYFQNEAQLEKSRLLSDRFSAERPKGSFSTLEIQRTEQGDSAMYLCASSLDLAAISSYEQYFGPGTRLTVT.

The chain links TRBV5-1 to TRBJ2-2; no definite D call. Germline V gives CDR1 SGHRS, CDR2 YFSETQ. There are 16 residues in the CDR3. V lost 3 bases, J lost 3 bases, and 15 bases lay in between. CDR3 sequence reads: CASSWFEAGDTGELFF. CDR3 coding DNA: TGCGCCAGCAGCTGGTTCGAGGCTGGGGACACCGGGGAGCTGTTTTTT.

This sequence joins TRBV5-4 and TRBJ2-1; 8 bases are a match to TRBD2. V shed 2 bases and J 3 bases; nucleotides not matched to a gene: 7. Germline V gene sequence: CDR1 SGHNT, CDR2 YYREEE (reference sequence). The CDR3 runs to 16 residues. CDR3 amino acids: CASSFAAGVDYNEQFF. The CDR3, as DNA: TGTGCCAGCAGCTTCGCAGCGGGGGTTGACTACAATGAGCAGTTCTTC.

The genes are TRBV11-2 and TRBJ2-1; 8 bases agree with TRBD1. The V segment lost 1 base and the J segment 4 bases; nucleotides outside the gene matches: 6. Looked up from germline, CDR1 is SGHAT and CDR2 is FQNNGV. The CDR3 has 16 amino acids. The chain's CDR3 is CASSLGRGTGYNEQFF. In nucleotides, the CDR3 is TGTGCCAGCAGCTTAGGCCGGGGGACAGGTTACAATGAGCAGTTCTTC.

This chain joins TRBV5-5 and TRBJ2-7; 9 bases align to TRBD1. With V trimmed by 6 bases and J by 9 bases, 13 bases remained unmatched. Looked up from germline, CDR1 is SGHKS and CDR2 is YYEKEE (reference sequence). This CDR3 comprises 14 residues. CDR3 sequence reads: CASISMPGQGVQYF. The CDR3 DNA is TGTGCCAGCATCTCGATGCCGGGACAGGGCGTGCAGTACTTC.

In regard to this clone: Other DNA sequences within the sample encode an identical CDR3. The chain joins TRBV27 to TRBJ2-5; D is unresolved. Germline lookup yields CDR1 MNHEY and CDR2 SMNVEV (reference sequence). The CDR3 spans 13 residues. V gave up 2 bases and J gave up 3 bases, with 7 bases separating them. The CDR3 protein is CASSLDGEETQYF. As DNA, the CDR3 is TGTGCCAGCAGTTTAGACGGCGAAGAGACCCAGTACTTC.

This chain joins TRBV9 and TRBJ1-2; TRBD1 matches 8 bases. CDR1 is SGDLS, CDR2 YYNGEE, per germline. This CDR3 has 14 amino acids. V lost 0 bases and J lost 6; bases outside the gene matches: 4. The CDR3 is CASSVGRGQDGYTF. CDR3 DNA: TGTGCCAGCAGCGTAGGCAGGGGGCAAGATGGCTACACCTTC.

The chain employs TRBV7-8 and TRBJ2-5, with D tentatively TRBD1 (5 bases). The length of the CDR3 is 13 residues. Germline V lookup: CDR1 SGHVS, CDR2 FQNEAQ. Deletions cut 8 bases from V and 0 bases from J, with 10 bases between. The CDR3 DNA reads as TGTGCCAGCTTGGGGCCGAACCAAGAGACCCAGTACTTC. It specifies CASLGPNQETQYF. Together with reference TRBV7-8 and TRBJ2-5, the CDR3 gives the full variable domain: GAGVSQSPRYKVAKRGQDVALRCDPISGHVSLFWYQQALGQGPEFLTYFQNEAQLDKSGLPSDRFFAERPEGSVSTLKIQRTQQEDSAVYLCASLGPNQETQYFGPGTRLLVL.

The chain carries TRBV7-2 and TRBJ1-3, with D unresolved. V lost 5 bases and J lost 3, with 8 bases in between. The CDR3 has 13 residues. The germline CDR1 and CDR2 sequences are SGHTA and FQGNSA. The CDR3, as DNA: TGTGCCAGCAGCCGGTGGGGTGGAAACACCATATATTTT. Translated: CASSRWGGNTIYF.

This sequence joins TRBV30 and TRBJ1-1, with TRBD1 matching over 7 bases. This CDR3 is 14 amino acids long. Germline trimming cut 2 bases from V and 4 bases from J; bases unmatched to any gene: 7. The germline CDR1 and CDR2 sequences are GTSNPN and SVGIG (reference sequence). The CDR3 spells CAWSPLQGSTEAFF. Written as DNA, the CDR3 is TGTGCCTGGAGTCCCCTACAGGGGTCCACTGAAGCTTTCTTT.

The V call is TRBV6-6, the J call TRBJ2-7, with no clear D. Trimming cost V 0 bases and J 0 bases, with 9 bases left between them. The germline CDR1 and CDR2 sequences are MNHNY and SVGAGI (reference sequence). The CDR3 is 15 residues long. CDR3 loop: CASSYSKDGSYEQYF. For the CDR3, the DNA is TGTGCCAGCAGTTACTCGAAGGACGGCTCCTACGAGCAGTACTTC.

This chain links TRBV27 with TRBJ2-7; TRBD1 matches 8 bases. With V trimmed by 6 bases and J by 1 base, 8 bases remained unmatched. The length of the CDR3 is 15 residues. Germline assignment: CDR1 MNHEY and CDR2 SMNVEV (reference sequence). The CDR3 DNA follows: TGTGCCAGCAGGGGGCCGACAGGGGATTCCTACGAGCAGTACTTC. The encoded protein is CASRGPTGDSYEQYF.

This chain uses TRBV28 with TRBJ2-3, with 7 bases identical to TRBD2. Germline loops: CDR1 MDHEN, CDR2 SYDVKM. Trimming cost V 5 bases and J 4 bases; bases outside gene matches: 3. This CDR3 is built from 13 residues. CDR3 sequence reads: CASSGGRADTQYF. As DNA, the CDR3 is TGTGCCAGCAGTGGAGGGAGGGCAGATACGCAGTATTTT. Combining the CDR3 with reference TRBV28 and TRBJ2-3 gives the whole variable domain DVKVTQSSRYLVKRTGEKVFLECVQDMDHENMFWYRQDPGLGLRLIYFSYDVKMKEKGDIPEGYSVSREKKERFSLILESASTNQTSMYLCASSGGRADTQYFGPGTRLTVL.